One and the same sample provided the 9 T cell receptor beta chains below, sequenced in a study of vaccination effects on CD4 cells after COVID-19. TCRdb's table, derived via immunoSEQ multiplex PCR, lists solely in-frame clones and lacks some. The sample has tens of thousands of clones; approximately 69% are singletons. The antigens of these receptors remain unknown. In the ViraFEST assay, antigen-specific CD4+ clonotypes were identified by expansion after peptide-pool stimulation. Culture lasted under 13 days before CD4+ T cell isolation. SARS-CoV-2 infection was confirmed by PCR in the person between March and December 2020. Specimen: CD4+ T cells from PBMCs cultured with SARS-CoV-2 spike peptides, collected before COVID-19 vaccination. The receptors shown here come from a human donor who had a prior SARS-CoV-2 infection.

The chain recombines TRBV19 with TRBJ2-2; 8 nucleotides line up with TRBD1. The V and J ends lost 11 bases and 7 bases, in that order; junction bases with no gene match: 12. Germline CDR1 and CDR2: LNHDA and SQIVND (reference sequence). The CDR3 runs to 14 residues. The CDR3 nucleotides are TGTGCCGGCGGGGCGACAGGGGCTAACGGGGAGCTGTTTTTT. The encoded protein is CAGGATGANGELFF.

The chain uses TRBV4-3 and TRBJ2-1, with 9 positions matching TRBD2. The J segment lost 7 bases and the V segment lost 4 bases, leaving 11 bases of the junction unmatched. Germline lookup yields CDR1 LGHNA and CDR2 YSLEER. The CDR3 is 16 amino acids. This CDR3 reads CASSPKGAGGGNEQFF. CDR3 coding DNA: TGCGCCAGCAGCCCCAAGGGCGCGGGAGGGGGGAATGAGCAGTTCTTC.

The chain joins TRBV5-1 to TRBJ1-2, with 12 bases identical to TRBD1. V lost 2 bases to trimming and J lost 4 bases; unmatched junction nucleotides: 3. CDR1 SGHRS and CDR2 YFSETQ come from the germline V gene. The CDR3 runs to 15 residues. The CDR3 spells CASSFGTGGGYGYTF. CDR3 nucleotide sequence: TGCGCCAGCAGCTTCGGGACAGGGGGCGGCTATGGCTACACCTTC.

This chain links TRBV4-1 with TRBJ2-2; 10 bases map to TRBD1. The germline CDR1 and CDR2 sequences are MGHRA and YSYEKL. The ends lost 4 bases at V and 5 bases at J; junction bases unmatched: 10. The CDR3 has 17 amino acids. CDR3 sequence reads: CASSRSTGTGVTGELFF. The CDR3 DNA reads TGCGCCAGCAGCCGATCAACCGGGACAGGGGTTACCGGGGAGCTGTTTTTT.

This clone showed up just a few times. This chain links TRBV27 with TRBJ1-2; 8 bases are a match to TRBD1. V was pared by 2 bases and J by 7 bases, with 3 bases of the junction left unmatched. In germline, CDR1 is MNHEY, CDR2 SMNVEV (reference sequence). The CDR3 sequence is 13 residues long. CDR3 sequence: CASSLGQGVGYTF. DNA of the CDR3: TGTGCCAGCAGTTTAGGACAGGGTGTTGGCTACACCTTC.

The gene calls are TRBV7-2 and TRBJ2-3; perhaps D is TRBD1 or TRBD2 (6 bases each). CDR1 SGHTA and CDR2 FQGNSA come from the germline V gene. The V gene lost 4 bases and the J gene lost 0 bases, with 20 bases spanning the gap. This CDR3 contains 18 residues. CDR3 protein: CASSSLSGGATSTDTQYF. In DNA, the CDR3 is TGTGCCAGCAGCTCCCTCTCCGGGGGCGCAACTAGCACAGATACGCAGTATTTT.

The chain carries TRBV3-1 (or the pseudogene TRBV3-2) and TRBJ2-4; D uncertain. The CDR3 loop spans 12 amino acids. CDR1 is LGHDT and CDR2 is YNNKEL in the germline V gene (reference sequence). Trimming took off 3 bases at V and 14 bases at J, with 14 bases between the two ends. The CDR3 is CASSQGWQSKYF. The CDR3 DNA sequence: TGTGCCAGCAGCCAGGGCTGGCAGTCGAAGTACTTC.

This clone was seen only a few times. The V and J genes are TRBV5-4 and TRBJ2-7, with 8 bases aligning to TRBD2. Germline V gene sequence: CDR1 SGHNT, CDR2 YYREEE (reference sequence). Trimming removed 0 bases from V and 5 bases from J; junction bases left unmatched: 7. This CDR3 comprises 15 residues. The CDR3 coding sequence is TGTGCCAGCAGCTTGGCCGGCGGGGGGCCTCACGAGCAGTACTTC. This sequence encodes CASSLAGGGPHEQYF.

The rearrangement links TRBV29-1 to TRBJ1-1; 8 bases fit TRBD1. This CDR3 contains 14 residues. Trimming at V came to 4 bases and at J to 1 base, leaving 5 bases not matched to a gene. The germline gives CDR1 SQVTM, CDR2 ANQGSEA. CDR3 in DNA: TGCAGCGTTGGGGGCAGGGGGCGGAACACTGAAGCTTTCTTT. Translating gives CSVGGRGRNTEAFF.